The 22 T cell receptor beta chains presented below share a single source sample, sequenced in a study of cytomegalovirus exposure and HLA in healthy donors. This PCR relied on a set of 60 Vbeta primers and 13 Jbeta primers. This table comes from immunoSEQ multiplex PCR, and its TCRdb copy is limited to in-frame clones, with some not included. The table lists approximately 110,000 clones, roughly 82% of them singletons. Sequencing input: PBMCs. Source of these receptors: a woman aged 55-70 years in good health and CMV-seropositive.

The V gene is TRBV4-1, the J gene TRBJ1-1; no definite D call. Trimming stripped 0 bases from V and 0 bases from J, with 5 bases between. Germline loops: CDR1 MGHRA, CDR2 YSYEKL. CDR3 length: 14 amino acids. The CDR3 coding sequence is TGCGCCAGCAGCCAAGATTCCTTGAACACTGAAGCTTTCTTT. Its protein product is CASSQDSLNTEAFF.

On this clone itself: The junction differs from germline at one of its ends, possibly a read error. The genes are TRBV7-7 and TRBJ2-1; the match to TRBD2 covers 7 bases. The CDR3 is 14 residues long. In germline, CDR1 is SSHAT, CDR2 FNYEAQ (reference sequence). The CDR3 DNA is TGTGCTAGCAGCTTAGACGGCCTAGCGGATGAGCAGTTCTTC. This gives the protein CASSLDGLADEQFF.

The chain uses TRBV11-2 and TRBJ2-2, with 8 nucleotides matching TRBD1. Germline CDR1 is SGHAT and CDR2 is FQNNGV. V lost 2 bases and J lost 0; bases outside the gene matches: 5. CDR3 length: 17 amino acids. In nucleotides, the CDR3 is TGTGCCAGCAGCTTAAGGCCGGGACAGGCGAACACCGGGGAGCTGTTTTTT. This encodes CASSLRPGQANTGELFF.

This clone was recorded a few times. The rearrangement uses TRBV15 and TRBJ1-4; 7 nucleotides line up with TRBD1. The CDR3 totals 18 residues. The germline gives CDR1 LNHNV, CDR2 YYDKDF (reference sequence). Trimming at V came to 1 base and at J to 8 bases, leaving 16 bases not matched to a gene. For the CDR3, the DNA is TGTGCCACCAGCAGAGGGGTAGTCCTTCGACAGGGCGAGGAAAAACTGTTTTTT. Translation gives CATSRGVVLRQGEEKLFF.

The chain is built from TRBV2 and TRBJ1-1, with D possibly TRBD1 on 6 matching bases. Deletions cut 7 bases from V and 1 base from J, with 16 bases between. In germline, CDR1 is SNHLY, CDR2 FYNNEI. The CDR3 extends over 15 amino acids. The CDR3 region has the DNA TGTGCCAGCACCCCATCAGGCAGGGGGAACACTGAAGCTTTCTTT. Translation gives CASTPSGRGNTEAFF.

This chain uses TRBV5-1 with TRBJ2-5; TRBD1 matches at 11 bases. CDR3 length: 15 amino acids. Germline V gene sequence: CDR1 SGHRS, CDR2 YFSETQ. The V segment lost 4 bases and the J segment 5 bases; nucleotides outside the gene matches: 7. The CDR3 loop is CASSLGTGGKETQYF. For the CDR3, the DNA is TGCGCCAGCAGCCTCGGGACAGGGGGGAAGGAGACCCAGTACTTC. Combining the CDR3 with reference TRBV5-1 and TRBJ2-5 gives the whole variable domain KAGVTQTPRYLIKTRGQQVTLSCSPISGHRSVSWYQQTPGQGLQFLFEYFSETQRNKGNFPGRFSGRQFSNSRSEMNVSTLELGDSALYLCASSLGTGGKETQYFGPGTRLLVL.

The CDR3 DNA reads as TGTGCCAGCAGCTCAGAGACAGTGAACACCGGGGAGCTGTTTTTT. As protein: CASSSETVNTGELFF. The V gene is TRBV6-5, the J gene TRBJ2-2; D is perhaps TRBD1 (5 bases). CDR3 length: 15 residues. V lost 6 bases to trimming and J lost 1 base, with 12 bases between them. Germline CDR1 and CDR2: MNHEY and SVGAGI.

The chain links TRBV6-1 to TRBJ1-5, with D hard to call. CDR1 is MNHNS, CDR2 SASEGT, per germline. The CDR3 length is 14 residues. The V end lost 7 bases, the J end lost 6 bases, and 16 bases lay between the germline ends. CDR3 sequence reads: CASNPMSGSQPQHF. In nucleotides, the CDR3 is TGTGCCAGCAACCCTATGTCGGGTAGTCAGCCCCAGCATTTT.

This CDR3 reads CASRDRGESGNTIYF. Here the CDR3 DNA reads TGTGCCAGCAGGGACAGGGGGGAGTCAGGAAACACCATATATTTT. This rearrangement joins TRBV6-1 to TRBJ1-3, with 10 positions matching TRBD1. This CDR3 has 15 amino acids. Germline V gene sequence: CDR1 MNHNS, CDR2 SASEGT. Trimming cost V 6 bases and J 4 bases; bases outside gene matches: 6.

The CDR3 DNA sequence: TGTGCCAGCAGCTTTCCGGGACAGGGGACCTACGAGCAGTACTTC. It yields the protein CASSFPGQGTYEQYF. The chain joins TRBV7-9 to TRBJ2-7; 10 bases line up with TRBD1. The V gene's germline CDR1 is SEHNR and CDR2 FQNEAQ (reference sequence). This CDR3 contains 15 residues. After removal of 3 bases from V and 2 bases from J, the junction contained 4 bases not matched to a gene.

The chain recombines TRBV5-6 with TRBJ1-3, with D maybe TRBD1 (6 bases). Germline V gene data show CDR1 as SGHDT and CDR2 as YYEEEE. V was trimmed by 2 bases and J by 0 bases, leaving 12 bases between them. The CDR3 sequence is 16 residues long. The CDR3 sequence is CASSFSGVLSGNTIYF. In nucleotides, the CDR3 is TGTGCCAGCAGCTTTTCAGGGGTCCTCTCTGGAAACACCATATATTTT. The full variable domain, completed using reference TRBV5-6 and TRBJ1-3, is DAGVTQSPTHLIKTRGQQVTLRCSPKSGHDTVSWYQQALGQGPQFIFQYYEEEERQRGNFPDRFSGHQFPNYSSELNVNALLLGDSALYLCASSFSGVLSGNTIYFGEGSWLTVV.

The chain combines TRBV2 with TRBJ1-1; 8 nucleotides agree with TRBD1. The V segment lost 6 bases and the J segment 5 bases; nucleotides outside the gene matches: 2. The CDR3 has 12 residues. Germline CDR1 SNHLY, CDR2 FYNNEI. CDR3 bases: TGTGCCAGCAGCGGACAGGGAACTGAAGCTTTCTTT. It specifies CASSGQGTEAFF.

The V gene is TRBV6-5, the J gene TRBJ2-7; the D gene is possibly TRBD1 (5 bases). Germline V CDR1 and CDR2: MNHEY, SVGAGI. The CDR3 consists of 16 residues. Trimming stripped 0 bases from V and 2 bases from J, with 14 bases between. The CDR3 DNA follows: TGTGCCAGCAGTTACTCAGGGGTATGGGGCCCCTACGAGCAGTACTTC. As protein: CASSYSGVWGPYEQYF.

This sequence joins TRBV6-1 and TRBJ2-7; TRBD2 aligns across 7 bases. This CDR3 contains 13 residues. Per the germline V gene, CDR1 is MNHNS and CDR2 is SASEGT. V shed 8 bases and J 7 bases; nucleotides not matched to a gene: 11. Here the CDR3 reads CASRREVGGEQYF. CDR3 coding DNA: TGTGCCAGCCGCCGGGAGGTGGGAGGGGAGCAGTACTTC.

The chain recombines TRBV6-5 with TRBJ2-3; possible D gene TRBD2, 6 bases. This CDR3 spans 15 amino acids. CDR1 and CDR2 from the germline V gene are MNHEY and SVGAGI. Trimming took 2 bases from V and 1 from J, leaving 10 bases between them. The CDR3 DNA reads as TGTGCCAGCAGTTACGGGCCTAGCGGCACAGATACGCAGTATTTT. It yields the protein CASSYGPSGTDTQYF.

V gene TRBV28 combines with J gene TRBJ1-4, with D maybe TRBD1 (6 bases). Trimming took 7 bases from V and 2 from J, leaving 14 bases between them. The CDR3 runs 15 residues. The germline gives CDR1 MDHEN, CDR2 SYDVKM. The CDR3, as DNA: TGTGCCAGCAAACTCGGGGGGCGGACTAATGAAAAACTGTTTTTT. Translation gives CASKLGGRTNEKLFF.

A few counts support this clone. This sequence joins TRBV19 and TRBJ2-2; weak D call: TRBD2 (5 bases). The germline V gene encodes CDR1 LNHDA and CDR2 SQIVND (reference sequence). CDR3 length: 13 amino acids. V was cut by 7 bases and J by 6 bases, with 12 bases left in between. The CDR3 reads CASTIRGSGELFF. In nucleotides, the CDR3 is TGTGCCAGTACCATCAGAGGGTCCGGGGAGCTGTTTTTT.

The chain has TRBV7-2 and TRBJ1-2, with a tentative D call TRBD1 (6 bases). Germline lookup yields CDR1 SGHTA and CDR2 FQGNSA. Trimming removed 5 bases from V and 1 base from J, with 14 bases in between. The CDR3 is made up of 15 amino acids. The CDR3 reads CASSLTNRDNYGYTF. CDR3 coding DNA: TGTGCCAGCAGCCTAACCAACAGGGATAACTATGGCTACACCTTC.

The chain has TRBV5-4 and TRBJ2-1; 11 bases align to TRBD2. Trimming removed 0 bases from V and 4 bases from J; junction bases left unmatched: 3. This CDR3 comprises 16 residues. Germline values: CDR1 SGHNT, CDR2 YYREEE (reference sequence). The DNA for the CDR3 is TGTGCCAGCAGCTTGGGGCTAGCGGGAGGATACAATGAGCAGTTCTTC. Translation gives CASSLGLAGGYNEQFF.

The V and J genes are TRBV7-8 and TRBJ1-1, with 7 bases matching TRBD1. V lost 5 bases and J lost 4; bases outside the gene matches: 13. The germline V gene has CDR1 SGHVS and CDR2 FQNEAQ. The CDR3 contains 16 residues. The CDR3 protein is CASSPDRVHRGTEAFF. The CDR3 region has the DNA TGTGCCAGCAGCCCTGACAGGGTCCACCGTGGCACTGAAGCTTTCTTT. The complete variable domain, with remaining parts taken from reference TRBV7-8 and TRBJ1-1, reads GAGVSQSPRYKVAKRGQDVALRCDPISGHVSLFWYQQALGQGPEFLTYFQNEAQLDKSGLPSDRFFAERPEGSVSTLKIQRTQQEDSAVYLCASSPDRVHRGTEAFFGQGTRLTVV.

The chain employs TRBV7-2 and TRBJ1-2, with TRBD1 as a possible D gene (5 bases). V lost 7 bases and J lost 6, with 27 bases in between. The germline CDR1 and CDR2 sequences are SGHTA and FQGNSA. The CDR3 spans 17 residues. The CDR3 loop reads CASTSHRPDGRVHGYTF. The CDR3 DNA is TGTGCCAGCACCTCCCACAGACCTGACGGCAGGGTACATGGCTACACCTTC.

The chain couples TRBV6-5 to TRBJ1-5; a possible D gene is TRBD1 (5 bases). Per germline, CDR1 MNHEY and CDR2 SVGAGI. The CDR3 is made up of 14 amino acids. Deletions cut 4 bases from V and 7 bases from J, with 14 bases between. The CDR3 nucleotides are TGTGCCAGCAGTTCCGCCGACAGTTCCCAGCCCCAGCATTTT. Translating gives CASSSADSSQPQHF.